These 5 T cell receptor beta chains share one sample of origin, sequenced in a study of regulatory T cells in long-lasting Graves disease. Construction of TCR beta libraries relied on iRepertoire HTBI primers and on Arm-PCR targeting CDR3 regions. TCRdb re-derived calls from the multiplex PCR reads in MiXCR, one entry per CDR3 protein. The table has hundreds of thousands of distinct CDR3 sequences, about a fifth seen once. Regarding time point: persistent/refractory GD, antithyroid drugs over 5 years with positive TRAb. After RNA was extracted from PBMCs, the TCR library was made from it. The sample in question was peripheral blood mononuclear cells (PBMCs), obtained when the disease was refractory, from a patient treated with antithyroid drugs. These receptors all come from a female donor with Graves disease.

The chain couples TRBV20-1 to TRBJ2-5; 10 bases agree with TRBD2. The CDR3 is 17 residues long. V lost 2 bases to trimming and J lost 0 bases; unmatched junction nucleotides: 9. The germline CDR1 and CDR2 sequences are DFQATT and SNEGSKA (reference sequence). The CDR3 here is CSARSSLLAGYQETQYF. The CDR3 DNA reads as TGCAGTGCTAGATCCTCCCTACTAGCGGGGTACCAAGAGACCCAGTACTTC.

This clonotype was seen repeatedly, ten times or more. CDR3 nucleotides: TGTGCCAGCAGCCCCGGCCCCTACAGGGGTCAAGAGACCCAGTACTTC. Translation gives CASSPGPYRGQETQYF. The V and J genes are TRBV12-3 or TRBV12-4 and TRBJ2-5; 7 bases are shared with TRBD1. Trimming at V came to 6 bases and at J to 2 bases, leaving 12 bases not matched to a gene. CDR3 length: 16 amino acids.

In regard to this clonotype: This clone may be a read error of a much larger clone one base away. The chain carries TRBV7-6 and TRBJ1-1; 7 positions agree with TRBD1. Germline V lookup: CDR1 SGHVS, CDR2 FNYEAQ. The CDR3 is 15 residues long. The CDR3 coding sequence is TGTGTCAGCAGCTCCGGCAAGGGGGCGTACACTGAAGCTTTCTTT. It encodes CVSSSGKGAYTEAFF. The variable domain in full, with the rest retrieved from reference TRBV7-6 and TRBJ1-1, is GAGVSQSPRYKVTKRGQDVALRCDPISGHVSLYWYRQALGQGPEFLTYFNYEAQQDKSGLPNDRFSAERPEGSISTLTIQRTEQRDSAMYRCVSSSGKGAYTEAFFGQGTRLTVV.

This clonotype came up a few times. The V call is TRBV19, the J call TRBJ2-7; D is undetermined. CDR3 length equals 14 residues. The germline V and J ends were trimmed by 7 bases and 0 bases, with 13 bases remaining between them. Germline V gene data show CDR1 as LNHDA and CDR2 as SQIVND (reference sequence). In DNA form, the CDR3 reads TGTGCCAGTACCGTGTCCGGTAACTCCTACGAGCAGTACTTC. This encodes CASTVSGNSYEQYF.

CDR3 amino acids: CSVQTGDRAIYEQYF. The CDR3 nucleotides are TGCAGCGTACAGACAGGGGACAGGGCTATCTACGAGCAGTACTTC. The chain joins TRBV29-1 to TRBJ2-7; 9 positions match TRBD1. Per the germline V gene, CDR1 is SQVTM and CDR2 is ANQGSEA. Trimming cost V 6 bases and J 3 bases; bases outside gene matches: 12. The CDR3 has 15 residues.